Presented here are 28 T cell receptor beta chains from one specimen sequenced in a study of human T cells and chemical hapten exposure. Using its own MiXCR run on the RACE reads, TCRdb lists one record per CDR3 protein. This sample has 70,000 to 100,000 distinct CDR3 sequences; about 8% occur once, and the top ten carry roughly 1.4%. Documented time point: patch test 1, 2 weeks after DPC sensitization. The treatment is: therapeutic diphenylcyclopropenone sensitization with weekly scalp DPC. Source: whole blood, taken in connection with sensitization to the hapten diphenylcyclopropenone (DPC). These receptors came from a woman in her twenties or thirties with alopecia areata. Some clones in this sample may be carry-over from other donors' samples.

This clonotype was observed many times. This chain uses TRBV2 with TRBJ2-3; 8 bases match TRBD2. The CDR3 has 14 residues. CDR1 is SNHLY and CDR2 is FYNNEI in the germline V gene. V lost 4 bases and J lost 5; bases outside the gene matches: 5. The CDR3 region is CASSALSGVDTQYF. The CDR3 nucleotides read TGTGCCAGCAGTGCCCTTAGCGGGGTAGATACGCAGTATTTT.

This clonotype was counted between two and nine times. DNA for the CDR3: TGTGCTAGTGGTTTGCGGGGGGGGGAAGCTGAAGCTTTCTTT. This codes for CASGLRGGEAEAFF. This chain uses TRBV12-5 with TRBJ1-1, with a tentative D call TRBD1 (5 bases). This CDR3 region has 14 residues. V was shortened by 2 bases and J by 6 bases, with 13 bases between the two germline ends. Looked up from germline, CDR1 is LGHNT and CDR2 is FRNRAP.

This clonotype was recorded many times. The V call is TRBV5-1, the J call TRBJ2-7, with D perhaps TRBD1 (6 bases). Germline CDR1 is SGHRS and CDR2 is YFSETQ. This CDR3 is built from 12 residues. V lost 2 bases to trimming and J lost 6 bases, with 9 bases between them. The CDR3 spells CASSLTGIEQYF. CDR3 coding DNA: TGCGCCAGCAGCTTAACAGGGATCGAGCAGTACTTC.

This clonotype appeared many times. This chain joins TRBV7-9 and TRBJ2-7; TRBD1 agrees at 9 bases. In germline, CDR1 is SEHNR, CDR2 FQNEAQ (reference sequence). The junction had 6 bases not matched to a gene; V was cut back by 5 bases and J by 1 base. The CDR3 loop spans 15 amino acids. The CDR3 loop is CASSGGTGNSYEQYF. CDR3 bases: TGTGCCAGCAGCGGGGGGACAGGGAATTCCTACGAGCAGTACTTC.

This clonotype was found many times. The V gene is TRBV14, the J gene TRBJ2-2; unclear D gene. The CDR3 contains 14 residues. The ends were cut back, 4 bases at V and 4 bases at J, with 10 bases in the middle. Germline-derived CDR1 and CDR2 are SGHDN and FVKESK. The CDR3 bases are TGTGCCAGCAGCCTCCGGGCCGCCACCGGGGAGCTGTTTTTT. Protein product: CASSLRAATGELFF.

This clonotype was recorded many times. The V call is TRBV6-1, the J call TRBJ1-1; possible D gene TRBD1, 6 bases. V dropped 2 bases and J dropped 11 bases, with 15 bases sitting between them. The CDR3 is made up of 13 amino acids. Germline V lookup: CDR1 MNHNS, CDR2 SASEGT. CDR3 loop: CASSENEGTTAFF. The CDR3 DNA is TGTGCCAGCAGTGAAAATGAAGGGACAACGGCTTTCTTT.

This chain uses TRBV12-3 or TRBV12-4 with TRBJ1-1; D perhaps matches TRBD1 (6 bases). The CDR3 runs 14 residues. Deletions cut 2 bases from V and 2 bases from J, with 9 bases between. CDR3 region: CASSLRGANTEAFF. CDR3 coding DNA: TGTGCCAGCAGTTTAAGGGGGGCTAACACTGAAGCTTTCTTT.

In its sample, this clonotype was seen many times. The V call is TRBV29-1, the J call TRBJ2-3; TRBD2 matches at 9 bases. The V gene's germline CDR1 is SQVTM and CDR2 ANQGSEA. Unmatched junction bases numbered 9, after V lost 6 bases and J lost 5 bases. The CDR3 is 14 residues long. CDR3: CSVARAGGGDTQYF. DNA for the CDR3: TGCAGCGTGGCGCGAGCGGGGGGCGGAGATACGCAGTATTTT.

This clonotype was counted only a few times. The chain combines TRBV19 with TRBJ1-5; tentative D call: TRBD1 (5 bases). Germline assignment: CDR1 LNHDA and CDR2 SQIVND (reference sequence). Trimming pared 2 bases from V and 3 bases from J, leaving 17 bases between. The CDR3 spans 17 residues. The CDR3: CASSIQGFLGPNQPQHF. The CDR3 DNA reads as TGTGCCAGTAGTATACAGGGATTCTTAGGGCCCAATCAGCCCCAGCATTTT. Full variable domain (rest looked up from reference TRBV19 and TRBJ1-5): DGGITQSPKYLFRKEGQNVTLSCEQNLNHDAMYWYRQDPGQGLRLIYYSQIVNDFQKGDIAEGYSVSREKKESFPLTVTSAQKNPTAFYLCASSIQGFLGPNQPQHFGDGTRLSIL.

This clonotype was observed a few times. The J gene is TRBJ2-5, the V gene TRBV9; 8 bases fit TRBD1. The CDR3 runs 14 residues. Germline loops: CDR1 SGDLS, CDR2 YYNGEE. Germline trimming cut 3 bases from V and 5 bases from J; bases unmatched to any gene: 6. CDR3 sequence reads: CASSGGTGWETQYF. The CDR3 region has the DNA TGTGCCAGCAGCGGGGGGACAGGATGGGAGACCCAGTACTTC.

In its sample, this clonotype was seen a few times. The chain couples TRBV12-3 or TRBV12-4 to TRBJ1-1; D remains ambiguous. The CDR3 is made up of 12 amino acids. V was clipped by 0 bases and J by 3 bases, with 2 bases between them. This CDR3 reads CASSLAYTEAFF. The CDR3 region has the DNA TGTGCCAGCAGTTTAGCGTACACTGAAGCTTTCTTT.

This clonotype was recorded at least ten times. The chain is built from TRBV9 and TRBJ2-1; D tentatively reads TRBD1 or TRBD2 (6 bases each). With 4 bases removed from V and 3 bases from J, the gap between germline ends came to 11 bases. This CDR3 is built from 14 residues. Germline assignment: CDR1 SGDLS and CDR2 YYNGEE. In DNA, the CDR3 is TGTGCCAGCAGCAGGGGGGCGGACTACAATGAGCAGTTCTTC. Residues: CASSRGADYNEQFF.

The V call is TRBV20-1, the J call TRBJ2-3; 9 bases fit TRBD2. Germline CDR1 reads DFQATT; CDR2 reads SNEGSKA (reference sequence). The CDR3 contains 15 residues. The J segment lost 1 base and the V segment lost 2 bases, leaving 4 bases of the junction unmatched. DNA for the CDR3: TGCAGTGCTAGACATCCTAGCGGGGGCACAGATACGCAGTATTTT. Amino acid sequence: CSARHPSGGTDTQYF.

This clonotype was recorded many times. V and J are TRBV7-9 and TRBJ1-1; 7 bases fit TRBD1. Germline V lookup: CDR1 SEHNR, CDR2 FQNEAQ (reference sequence). With V trimmed by 4 bases and J by 2 bases, 7 bases remained unmatched. CDR3 length: 15 amino acids. The CDR3 sequence is CASSSDREVNTEAFF. CDR3 nucleotide sequence: TGTGCCAGCAGCTCTGACAGGGAGGTTAACACTGAAGCTTTCTTT.

This clonotype was recorded at least ten times. This chain joins TRBV6-6 and TRBJ1-5; 9 bases agree with TRBD1. The length of the CDR3 is 18 residues. The V gene end was trimmed by 4 bases and the J gene end by 0 bases; junction bases not matched to a gene: 10. Germline V CDR1 and CDR2: MNHNY, SVGAGI (reference sequence). CDR3 protein: CASSLRGQGGDSNQPQHF. The CDR3 nucleotides read TGTGCCAGCAGTTTAAGGGGACAGGGAGGGGATAGCAATCAGCCCCAGCATTTT.

This chain uses TRBV6-5 with TRBJ1-2; D unclear. Germline values: CDR1 MNHEY, CDR2 SVGAGI. Trimming removed 11 bases at V and 3 bases at J, with 10 bases between. The CDR3 runs 11 residues. CDR3 protein: CASGRDYGYTF. The CDR3, as DNA: TGTGCCTCAGGCAGAGACTATGGCTACACCTTC.

This clonotype was recorded at least ten times. This rearrangement joins TRBV20-1 to TRBJ2-3; D may be TRBD2 (5 bases). The CDR3 covers 13 residues. V lost 6 bases to trimming and J lost 1 base, with 11 bases between them. Germline CDR1 is DFQATT and CDR2 is SNEGSKA (reference sequence). The CDR3 region is CSAKGGRTDTQYF. Here the CDR3 DNA reads TGCAGTGCCAAAGGAGGTCGCACAGATACGCAGTATTTT.

This clonotype was counted many times. The rearrangement joins TRBV18 to TRBJ2-7; perhaps TRBD1 as D (6 bases). In germline, CDR1 is KGHSH, CDR2 LQKENI. The V gene lost 6 bases and the J gene lost 6 bases, with 18 bases spanning the gap. The CDR3 runs 14 residues. CDR3 coding DNA: TGTGCCAGCTCCAAAGCCGTACAGGGCGGCGAGCAGTACTTC. It translates to CASSKAVQGGEQYF.

This clonotype was detected many times. The V and J genes are TRBV7-9 and TRBJ1-1, with unresolved D. The CDR3 is 14 residues long. Germline V gene lookup returns CDR1 SEHNR and CDR2 FQNEAQ (reference sequence). V was cut by 1 base and J by 2 bases, with 8 bases left in between. CDR3 in amino acids: CASSLVLVNTEAFF. As DNA, the CDR3 is TGTGCCAGCAGCTTAGTGCTAGTTAACACTGAAGCTTTCTTT.

Ten or more counts support this clonotype. The chain links TRBV11-2 to TRBJ2-3; 9 positions agree with TRBD2. Trimming removed 2 bases from V and 4 bases from J; junction bases left unmatched: 4. The CDR3 contains 15 residues. CDR1 is SGHAT and CDR2 is FQNNGV in the germline V gene. The CDR3 DNA follows: TGTGCCAGCAGCTTATGGACTAGCGTCGCAGATACGCAGTATTTT. This sequence encodes CASSLWTSVADTQYF.

The chain has TRBV29-1 and TRBJ1-1; a weak D match, TRBD1 (6 bases). Germline values: CDR1 SQVTM, CDR2 ANQGSEA. The CDR3 runs to 13 residues. The V end lost 6 bases, the J end lost 1 base, and 12 bases lay between the germline ends. CDR3 amino acids: CSVADSRNTEAFF. The CDR3 DNA sequence: TGCAGCGTGGCGGACAGCAGGAACACTGAAGCTTTCTTT.

In this sample, this clonotype turned up a few times. The chain uses TRBV7-9 and TRBJ1-1, with TRBD1 matching 11 bases. V lost 5 bases, J lost 5 bases, and 4 bases stayed unmatched. Germline V gene data show CDR1 as SEHNR and CDR2 as FQNEAQ (reference sequence). This CDR3 has 14 amino acids. In nucleotides, the CDR3 is TGTGCCAGCAGCCTAGGGGACAGGGGGACTGAAGCTTTCTTT. This encodes CASSLGDRGTEAFF. The whole variable domain, filled in from reference TRBV7-9 and TRBJ1-1, reads DTGVSQNPRHKITKRGQNVTFRCDPISEHNRLYWYRQTLGQGPEFLTYFQNEAQLEKSRLLSDRFSAERPKGSFSTLEIQRTEQGDSAMYLCASSLGDRGTEAFFGQGTRLTVV.

The chain is built from TRBV10-3 and TRBJ2-5; 9 bases line up with TRBD2. The CDR3 is made up of 11 amino acids. Germline loops: CDR1 ENHRY, CDR2 SYGVKD. V lost 10 bases to trimming and J lost 9 bases; unmatched junction nucleotides: 6. In nucleotides, the CDR3 is TGTGCCAGCGGGGGGGCCGGGGCCCAGTACTTC. Encoded protein: CASGGAGAQYF.

The rearrangement uses TRBV29-1 and TRBJ1-1; D is uncertain. The V end was cut by 6 bases, the J end by 4 bases, with 12 bases between. Germline V gives CDR1 SQVTM, CDR2 ANQGSEA. The CDR3 totals 12 residues. The CDR3 sequence is CSVNHSGTEAFF. The CDR3 region has the DNA TGCAGCGTCAATCACAGTGGCACTGAAGCTTTCTTT.

This clonotype has ten or more counts. This sequence joins TRBV10-3 and TRBJ2-5; TRBD1 aligns across 7 bases. Germline V gene sequence: CDR1 ENHRY, CDR2 SYGVKD. The J segment lost 5 bases and the V segment lost 4 bases, leaving 4 bases of the junction unmatched. The CDR3 runs to 13 residues. CDR3 in amino acids: CAISAGQMETQYF. CDR3 nucleotides: TGTGCCATCAGTGCGGGACAGATGGAGACCCAGTACTTC.

CDR3 sequence (DNA): TGTGCCAGCAGCTTAGGGACAACTCCTGAAAAACTGTTTTTT. Protein sequence: CASSLGTTPEKLFF. The chain links TRBV7-9 to TRBJ1-4, with D possibly being TRBD1 (5 bases). The germline V and J ends were trimmed by 1 base and 7 bases, with 10 bases remaining between them. This CDR3 has 14 amino acids. Germline assignment: CDR1 SEHNR and CDR2 FQNEAQ (reference sequence).

In its sample, this clonotype was seen many times. The chain uses TRBV25-1 and TRBJ1-5; D gene uncertain. The CDR3 runs 14 residues. V shed 2 bases and J shed 5 bases, with 10 bases lying between them. Germline V lookup: CDR1 MGHDK, CDR2 SYGVNS. DNA of the CDR3: TGTGCCAGCAGTGAAATGGGTCACCATCAGCCCCAGCATTTT. It codes for CASSEMGHHQPQHF.

This clonotype was seen only a few times. This rearrangement joins TRBV5-1 to TRBJ1-2; a weak D match, TRBD1 (5 bases). V lost 2 bases, J lost 14 bases, and 22 bases lay in between. CDR1 is SGHRS, CDR2 YFSETQ, per germline. The CDR3 contains 14 residues. CDR3 region: CASSFGPSTESKTF. DNA of the CDR3: TGCGCCAGCAGCTTTGGACCGTCGACAGAATCGAAGACCTTC.